This T cell receptor beta chain came from a study of cytomegalovirus exposure and HLA in healthy donors. Looking at the study overall: A data release that came early held tens of millions of unique TCRs from HLA-typed donors.

The PCR ran on 60 Vbeta and 13 Jbeta primers. Here immunoSEQ multiplex PCR was the method, and the copy in TCRdb shows in-frame clones only, minus some. The sample includes around 100,000 clones, 60% to 85% of them seen just once. V was shortened by 0 bases and J by 5 bases, with 14 bases between the two germline ends. This CDR3 comprises 15 residues. Germline CDR1 is MGHRA and CDR2 is YSYEKL. This clonotype was obtained from a female donor in good health and CMV-seropositive. The specimen sequenced was PBMCs. This chain joins TRBV4-1 and TRBJ2-7, with TRBD2 as a possible D gene (6 bases). CDR3 sequence: CASSQEWLASHEQYF. The CDR3 DNA reads TGCGCCAGCAGCCAAGAATGGCTAGCGTCCCACGAGCAGTACTTC.